A single sample gave rise to the 8 T cell receptor beta chains below, sequenced in a study of T cells in Graves' hyperthyroidism and ophthalmopathy. Researchers took RNA transcripts and amplified the TCR beta CDR3 regions from them. HTBI primers were employed in a first-round RT-PCR of the TCR CDR3. TCRdb reprocessed the multiplex PCR reads via MiXCR and lists one record per CDR3 protein. The sample lists hundreds of thousands of distinct CDR3 sequences, roughly 14% occurring once. Sequencing was carried out using blood. These receptor sequences come from a man aged 18 to 29 with Graves' ophthalmopathy.

The V gene is TRBV28, the J gene TRBJ2-5, with 11 positions matching TRBD2. The V gene end was trimmed by 4 bases and the J gene end by 4 bases; junction bases not matched to a gene: 5. The germline V gene has CDR1 MDHEN and CDR2 SYDVKM. The CDR3 is 15 amino acids. CDR3 loop: CASSSVLAGAETQYF. CDR3 nucleotides: TGTGCCAGCAGTTCAGTACTAGCGGGAGCAGAGACCCAGTACTTC.

The chain carries TRBV19 and TRBJ2-2; 10 positions match TRBD2. J gave up 7 bases and V 5 bases, and 7 bases lay outside the gene matches. CDR3 size: 15 residues. Germline V lookup: CDR1 LNHDA, CDR2 SQIVND (reference sequence). CDR3 protein: CASSPRTSGIGELFF. CDR3 DNA sequence: TGTGCCAGTAGTCCCAGGACTAGCGGTATCGGGGAGCTGTTTTTT.

The chain joins TRBV20-1 to TRBJ1-4; D is undetermined. Between the trimmed V and J ends, which lost 2 bases and 4 bases, there was a span of 11 bases. The CDR3 totals 14 residues. The V gene's germline CDR1 is DFQATT and CDR2 SNEGSKA (reference sequence). The DNA of the CDR3 is TGCAGTGCTAGATACCGGAACCTTAATGAAAAACTGTTTTTT. Its protein is CSARYRNLNEKLFF.

The rearrangement uses TRBV19 and TRBJ1-2; D may be TRBD1 (5 bases). The CDR3 loop spans 13 amino acids. Germline values: CDR1 LNHDA, CDR2 SQIVND (reference sequence). V was pared by 3 bases and J by 9 bases, with 14 bases between. DNA of the CDR3: TGTGCCAGTAGTATCCCCAGGGTTAGGCGCTACACCTTC. It is translated as CASSIPRVRRYTF. The entire variable domain, with the rest obtained from reference TRBV19 and TRBJ1-2, is as follows: DGGITQSPKYLFRKEGQNVTLSCEQNLNHDAMYWYRQDPGQGLRLIYYSQIVNDFQKGDIAEGYSVSREKKESFPLTVTSAQKNPTAFYLCASSIPRVRRYTFGSGTRLTVV.

This clonotype was recorded at least ten times. The rearrangement links TRBV12-3 or TRBV12-4 to TRBJ1-2, with TRBD1 matching 12 bases. CDR3 length: 17 amino acids. Trimming removed 6 bases from V and 3 bases from J; junction bases left unmatched: 11. CDR3 region: CASSHGDRGQGYYGYTF. CDR3 in DNA: TGTGCCAGCAGCCACGGGGACAGGGGGCAGGGGTACTATGGCTACACCTTC.

This clonotype appeared many times. In DNA, the CDR3 is TGTGCCAGCGGGAAGGCTGTAGAGACCCAGTACTTC. It translates to CASGKAVETQYF. The chain is built from TRBV2 and TRBJ2-5; no clear D. Trimming pared 8 bases from V and 4 bases from J, leaving 11 bases between. CDR3 size: 12 residues. Germline-derived CDR1 and CDR2 are SNHLY and FYNNEI.

In its sample, this clonotype was seen a few times. The rearrangement uses TRBV6-1 and TRBJ2-7; D remains unclear. V was pared by 1 base and J by 3 bases, with 13 bases between. The V gene's germline CDR1 is MNHNS and CDR2 SASEGT. The CDR3 is 15 amino acids. Here the CDR3 reads CASSEEDSAYYEQYF. CDR3 sequence (DNA): TGTGCCAGCAGTGAAGAAGATTCAGCTTACTACGAGCAGTACTTC.

This clonotype was found a few times. This sequence joins TRBV18 and TRBJ1-3; possible D gene TRBD1, 5 bases. CDR3 length: 12 residues. V was pared by 2 bases and J by 8 bases, with 7 bases between. Per the germline V gene, CDR1 is KGHSH and CDR2 is LQKENI. CDR3: CASSPSGDTIYF. The CDR3 bases are TGTGCCAGCTCACCATCGGGGGACACCATATATTTT.